This T cell receptor beta chain comes out of a study of cytomegalovirus exposure and HLA in healthy donors. For the study at large: Sequencing of 180 million or so T cells in an earlier analysis found 95 million to 120 million unique TCR beta sequences.

CDR3 size: 15 residues. The V segment lost 5 bases and the J segment 1 base; nucleotides outside the gene matches: 7. CDR1 is LNHDA, CDR2 SQIVND, per germline (reference sequence). In the case of this clone: Its antigen is currently unknown.

Study-level points and caveats: Later findings reportedly placed an Asian-associated ancestry cluster below the roughly 660-donor mean for N-insertions. Generally TCR sequences proved uncommon, though certain public TCRs appeared in numerous donors.

The study ran its PCR with 60 Vbeta and 13 Jbeta primers. The protocol was immunoSEQ multiplex PCR, while the TCRdb copy is restricted to in-frame clones and leaves out a portion. Counted here are approximately 290,000 clones, over 70% occurring once; the ten biggest clones make up 0.3%. The chain is built from TRBV19 and TRBJ1-1; 7 bases map to TRBD1. The sample consisted of PBMCs. This TCR was sampled from a girl aged 2-10 years in good health and CMV-seronegative. CDR3 amino acids: CASSADRLQNTEAFF. In DNA, the CDR3 is TGTGCCAGTAGTGCGGACAGGTTGCAGAACACTGAAGCTTTCTTT.